The subject of this entry is one TCR beta chain. This sample was taken from a study of CD8+ T cells in alopecia areata. Across the whole study: Percentage of affected scalp area was the basis on which treated patients' severity was scored.

This sample's treatment: oral pan-JAK inhibitor, 5-10 mg twice daily. The CDR3 consists of 12 residues. The V gene lost 4 bases and the J gene lost 3 bases, with 8 bases spanning the gap. The germline V gene has CDR1 SGHNT and CDR2 YYREEE (reference sequence). Extraction and reverse transcription of RNA yielded cDNA as the sequencing template. Data came from immunoSEQ multiplex PCR; TCRdb stores just in-frame clones and leaves some out. The table lists some 200,000 clones, about three fifths of them singletons. The V and J genes are TRBV5-4 and TRBJ2-7; possibly TRBD2 for D (6 bases). This clonotype was sampled from a human donor with alopecia areata. Source: CD4+ T cells sorted from blood, taken at week 4, from a patient treated with tofacitinib. The CDR3 reads CASSARGYEQYF. CDR3 DNA sequence: TGTGCCAGCAGCGCGCGGGGCTACGAGCAGTACTTC. The whole variable domain, remainder taken from reference TRBV5-4 and TRBJ2-7, is ETGVTQSPTHLIKTRGQQVTLRCSSQSGHNTVSWYQQALGQGPQFIFQYYREEENGRGNFPPRFSGLQFPNYSSELNVNALELDDSALYLCASSARGYEQYFGPGTRLTVT.